This TCR beta chain was identified during a study of shared clonotypes between healthy human individuals. As defined, naive CD8 cells were CD45RO-negative and positively selected for CCR7, with terminally differentiated effector memory CD45RA+ cells excluded. Study-wide results and limits: Some naive CD4 clonotypes, around 4.9%, turned up in common across several donors. Generation of non-shared clonotypes was less probable than generation of clonotypes shared by all four donors.

Methods used by the authors: There were no quality scores in the junction-only immunoSEQ sequences, so filtering differed. Produced via immunoSEQ multiplex PCR; TCRdb's table is partial and in-frame only. V, J and clone size derive from that table, while D and trimming were established from the DNA sequence. The table shows millions of clones, with approximately 94% occurring only once. To note about this clone: Its cognate antigen is unknown.

Trimming removed 5 bases from V and 6 bases from J, with 11 bases in between. CDR1 and CDR2 from the germline V gene are LNHDA and SQIVND (reference sequence). The CDR3 is made up of 13 amino acids. The clonotype was recovered from a man aged 18 to 30 in good health. Some clones in this sample may be carry-over from other donors' samples. The genes are TRBV19 and TRBJ1-5; D might be TRBD1 (5 bases). Specimen: naive CD8+ T cells from PBMCs. CDR3 nucleotides: TGTGCCAGTAGTCCTGGGGCACGTCAGCCCCAGCATTTT. Encoded protein: CASSPGARQPQHF.